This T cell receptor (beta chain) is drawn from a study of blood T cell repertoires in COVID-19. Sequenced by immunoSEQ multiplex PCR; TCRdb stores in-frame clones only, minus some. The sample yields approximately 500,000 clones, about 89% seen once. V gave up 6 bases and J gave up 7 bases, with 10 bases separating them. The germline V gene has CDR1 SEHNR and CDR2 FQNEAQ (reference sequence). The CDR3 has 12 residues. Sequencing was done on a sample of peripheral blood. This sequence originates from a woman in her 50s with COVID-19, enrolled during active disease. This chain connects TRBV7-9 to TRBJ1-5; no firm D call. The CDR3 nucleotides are TGTGCCAGCAGTGAGGGTGGCCAGCCCCAGCATTTT. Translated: CASSEGGQPQHF.